This TCR beta chain derives from a study of blood T cells in healthy people across ages (dated by TCRdb to between 2014 and 2016). A note on the overall study: Template switching captured roughly one uniquely barcoded TCR beta cDNA molecule per two T cells in model experiments. Using deep sequencing normalized with unique cDNA molecular identifiers, the study measured how TCR beta repertoire diversity changes with age. Four age groups were formed from the donors: young (average 16 years), middle-aged (more than 35), aged (about 62) and long-lived (approximately 80). The study analyzed two additional independent replicas of 1 million unique cDNA reads from the same blood draw for two donors, one aged 18 to 30 and one aged 80 or older. Beyond this particular receptor, the publication reports: Donor CMV infection status was unknown, potentially confounding age-related changes in expanded clonotypes. Observed TCR beta diversity per million T cells fell roughly linearly with age, and a significant reduction was already apparent by age roughly 40. Because profiling used bulk unsorted PBMCs, naive and antigen-experienced compartments could not be compared conclusively. Total diversity estimates from one million sequenced T cells were considered lower bounds and underestimates. There was a strong correlation between observed TCR beta diversity and the percentage of naive T cells measured by flow cytometry. The long-lived group showed more naive CD4+ T cells, fewer expanded clones and increased TCR diversity than the aged group, suggesting age selection.

The method behind the library was 5' RACE. The listed sequencing device is Illumina HiSeq 2500. A second PCR of roughly 6 to 11 cycles was run with a J-beta primer mix and a sample-barcoded 5' primer. A template-switch 5' adaptor carrying 12 random nucleotides introduced a unique molecular identifier onto each TCR beta cDNA molecule. Each sample yielded at least 2.5 million CDR3-containing paired-end reads. First-strand cDNA was synthesized from all RNA with the Mint cDNA synthesis kit, primed by a TRBC-specific oligonucleotide. Following uracil-DNA glycosylase treatment, a first 18-cycle PCR with universal primers M1SS and BC2_uni_R was performed on all cDNA. Per the authors' processing: Each sample was normalized by randomly selecting 1 million high-quality reads, each carrying a distinct molecular identifier. Reads sharing molecular identifiers were discarded rather than binned into consensus sequences. MiTCR, set to a Q25 quality threshold and the strictest error-elimination algorithm, was used for CDR3 identification, clonotype clustering and error correction. Lower-bound total TCR beta diversity was estimated with a nonparametric unseen species model using Euler transformation. The public sequencing data were trimmed at Q25 with fastp and processed into clonotypes with MiXCR by TCRdb, which kept only in-frame beta chains. One record per CDR3 amino acid sequence lists the most common genes and DNA. The V and J calls were not made by the authors but by TCRdb's processing. The sample has nearly 800,000 distinct CDR3 sequences on record, approximately 25% of them singletons. Jointly, the top ten make up approximately 4% of the sample.

On this clonotype itself: Its recognized antigen is unknown. Nothing much larger sits one base from this clone, and base qualities are not available.

Spanning cysteine to phenylalanine, the CDR3 consists of 13 amino acids. Here the CDR3 DNA is all that survives: 39 bases in frame from base 1. CDR1 and CDR2 were assigned from the germline V gene as SGHTA and FQGTGA. Trimming leaves V shorter by 2 bases and J shorter by 7 bases, with the junction holding 2 bases beyond the gene matches. Donors were 39 systemically healthy Caucasian individuals from Russia aged roughly 6 to 90 years. Each donor gave approximately 9.4 milliliters of peripheral blood, drawn into EDTA-treated Vacutainer tubes. Ficoll-Paque density-gradient centrifugation was used to isolate PBMCs, with at least 6.5 million per sample. Total RNA, at least 5 micrograms per sample, was extracted from PBMCs with Trizol reagent. Naive CD45RAhigh/CD27high T cell percentages were measured by flow cytometry on a PBMC aliquot from every donor. This sample was also put to use in a study of T cells of mothers and their children. Per that second paper: The donors were nine systemically healthy Caucasian individuals, made up of three mothers and their six children. cDNA synthesis consumed the entire amount of extracted RNA, loaded at about 1.5 ug RNA in each 15 ul reaction. Sample barcodes and 2-4 random nucleotides were added via the M1S primer in the second PCR. Over 8.5 million TCR beta CDR3 reads came from each mother, compared with some 3 million reads from each child. Thymic selection shapes the output of TCR recombination in a similar way in related and unrelated pairs, and inherited differences have a minor effect. Normalized repertoire overlap in related mother-child pairs was always slightly higher than in unrelated mother-child pairs, but the difference was never significant. No persistent microchimeric T cell clones were detected, at a sensitivity of roughly 99 clones per million clonotypes. To look for features that set related mother-child pairs apart from unrelated individuals, the researchers ran deep NGS to compare the TCR beta repertoires of mothers and children. On average, the children were roughly 11 +/- 4 years old, while the mothers were about 40 +/- 4 years old. Libraries were sequenced on Illumina HiSeq 2000 with 100+100 nt paired-end reads after adapter ligation with NEBNext reagents. Mother and child libraries were prepared a month apart and sequenced in separate runs to prevent cross-contamination. For each donor, somewhere between roughly 450,000 and 2,100,000 distinct TCR beta clonotypes were identified. Naive TCR beta clonotypes were estimated from low-frequency clonotypes matched to each donor's FACS-determined naive share, without sorting.

Sequenced material: blood. The clonotype was recovered from a boy aged 10-17 years in good health. Here the chain combines TRBV7-3 and TRBJ2-4, and 7 junctional nucleotides match TRBD2. The DNA sequence is TGTGCCAGCAGCTTAGTCGGGGGGAACATTCAGTACTTC. Its protein reads: CASSLVGGNIQYF.